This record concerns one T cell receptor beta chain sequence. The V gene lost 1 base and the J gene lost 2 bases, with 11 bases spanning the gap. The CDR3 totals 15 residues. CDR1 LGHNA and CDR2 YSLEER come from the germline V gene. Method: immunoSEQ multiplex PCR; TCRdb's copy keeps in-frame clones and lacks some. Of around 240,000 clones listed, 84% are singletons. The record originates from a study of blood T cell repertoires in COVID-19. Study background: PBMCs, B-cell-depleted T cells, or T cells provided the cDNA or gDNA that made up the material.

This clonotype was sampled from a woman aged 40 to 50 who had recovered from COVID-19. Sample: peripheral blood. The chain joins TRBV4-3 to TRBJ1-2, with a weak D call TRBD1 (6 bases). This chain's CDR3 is CASSQGITGNYGYTF. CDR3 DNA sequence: TGCGCCAGCAGCCAAGGAATTACAGGGAACTATGGCTACACCTTC.